The clone carrying this T cell receptor (beta chain) was observed many times. The target antigen is unknown. This entry comes from a study of T cells in Graves' hyperthyroidism and ophthalmopathy. Study at large: Blood from the periphery was taken at initial diagnosis, before any treatment.

Findings and limits, study-wide: The model foresaw ophthalmopathy a median approximately 6.3 months prior to onset.

Amplification yielded TCR beta CDR3 regions, with RNA transcripts as the source. With the HTBI primer set, the TCR CDR3 went through a first round of RT-PCR. MiXCR was run by TCRdb on the multiplex PCR reads, yielding one entry per CDR3 protein. This sample has a few hundred thousand distinct CDR3 sequences, with around 16% found just once. These patients, aged 18 to 65, had recently diagnosed hyperthyroidism lasting under 2 months. Clinicians diagnosed patients from clinical symptoms, serum thyroxine and TRAb, thyroid ultrasound and orbital computed tomography. Germline-derived CDR1 and CDR2 are LGHDT and YNNKEL (reference sequence). The length of the CDR3 is 15 residues. The ends were cut back, 0 bases at V and 7 bases at J, with 12 bases in the middle.

Sequencing was done on a sample of blood. The chain uses TRBV3-1 and TRBJ1-4, with a weak D call TRBD1 (5 bases). This TCR came from a woman aged 25-40 years with Graves' hyperthyroidism. The CDR3 nucleotides are TGTGCCAGCAGCCAAGATGAGGTGGGGCGTGAAAAACTGTTTTTT. The encoded protein is CASSQDEVGREKLFF.